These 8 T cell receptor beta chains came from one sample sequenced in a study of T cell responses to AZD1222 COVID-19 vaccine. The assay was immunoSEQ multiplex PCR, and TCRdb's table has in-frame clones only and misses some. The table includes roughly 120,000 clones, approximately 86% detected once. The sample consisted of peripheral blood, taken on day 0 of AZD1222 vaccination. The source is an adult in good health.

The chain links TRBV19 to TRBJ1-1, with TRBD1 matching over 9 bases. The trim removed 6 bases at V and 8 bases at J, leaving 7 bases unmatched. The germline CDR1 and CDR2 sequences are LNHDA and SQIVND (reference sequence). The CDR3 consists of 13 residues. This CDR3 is CASRPGTGMEAFF. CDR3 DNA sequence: TGTGCCAGTAGACCTGGGACAGGGATGGAAGCTTTCTTT.

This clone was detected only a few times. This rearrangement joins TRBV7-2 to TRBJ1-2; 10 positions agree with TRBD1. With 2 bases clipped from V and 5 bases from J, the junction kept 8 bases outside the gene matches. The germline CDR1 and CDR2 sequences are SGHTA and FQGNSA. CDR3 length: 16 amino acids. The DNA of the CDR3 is TGTGCCAGCAGCTTACCTCCGGGACAGGGGCAGTATGGCTACACCTTC. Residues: CASSLPPGQGQYGYTF.

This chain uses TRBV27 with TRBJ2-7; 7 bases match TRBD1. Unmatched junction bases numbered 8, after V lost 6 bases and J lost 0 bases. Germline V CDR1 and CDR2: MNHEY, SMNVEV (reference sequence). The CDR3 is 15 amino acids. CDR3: CASSREGASSYEQYF. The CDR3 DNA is TGTGCCAGCAGCCGCGAGGGGGCGAGCTCCTACGAGCAGTACTTC.

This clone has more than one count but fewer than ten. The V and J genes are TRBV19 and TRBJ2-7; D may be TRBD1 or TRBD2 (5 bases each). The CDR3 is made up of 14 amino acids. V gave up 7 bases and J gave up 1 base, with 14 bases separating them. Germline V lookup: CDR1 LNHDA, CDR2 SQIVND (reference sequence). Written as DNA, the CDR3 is TGTGCCAGTACTTGGGGGACGGAGTCCTACGAGCAGTACTTC. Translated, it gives CASTWGTESYEQYF.

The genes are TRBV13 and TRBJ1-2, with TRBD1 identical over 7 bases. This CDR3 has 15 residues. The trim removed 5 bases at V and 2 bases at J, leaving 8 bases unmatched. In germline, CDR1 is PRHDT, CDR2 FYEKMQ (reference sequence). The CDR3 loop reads CASSKGTGANYGYTF. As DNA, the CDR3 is TGTGCCAGCAGCAAGGGAACAGGGGCCAACTATGGCTACACCTTC.

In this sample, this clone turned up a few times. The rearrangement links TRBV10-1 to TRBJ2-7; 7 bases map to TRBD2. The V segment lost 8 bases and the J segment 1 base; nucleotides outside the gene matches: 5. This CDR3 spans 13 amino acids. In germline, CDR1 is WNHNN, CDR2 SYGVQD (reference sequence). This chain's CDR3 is CASPRDYSYEQYF. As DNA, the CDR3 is TGCGCCAGCCCGAGGGACTATTCCTACGAGCAGTACTTC.

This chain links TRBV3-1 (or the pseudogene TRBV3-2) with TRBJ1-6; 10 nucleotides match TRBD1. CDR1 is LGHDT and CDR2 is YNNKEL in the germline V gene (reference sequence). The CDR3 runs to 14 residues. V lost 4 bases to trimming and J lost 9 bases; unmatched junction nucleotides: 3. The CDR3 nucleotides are TGTGCCAGCAGCCCCAGGACAGGGGGTTCACCCCTCCACTTT. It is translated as CASSPRTGGSPLHF.

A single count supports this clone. The CDR3 DNA is TGTGCCAGCAGCTTAAGGCCACAGCGAGGCTACACCTTC. This gives the protein CASSLRPQRGYTF. The chain combines TRBV7-2 with TRBJ1-2; D unclear. Germline V gives CDR1 SGHTA, CDR2 FQGNSA. The V end was cut by 2 bases, the J end by 8 bases, with 12 bases between. The CDR3 has 13 amino acids.